What follows is one T cell receptor beta chain and its context. Unique molecular identifiers were used in preparing the TCRbeta library. One entry per CDR3 protein, called by TCRdb with MiXCR from the PCR reads. Here the sample spans over 300,000 distinct CDR3 sequences, 10% being singletons. This sample was included in a study of T-cell reconstitution after alpha-beta-depleted transplantation in children. V gave up 0 bases and J gave up 2 bases, with 8 bases separating them. Germline values: CDR1 DFQATT, CDR2 SNEGSKA (reference sequence). The CDR3 spans 14 residues. The sample consisted of PBMCs from the stem cell graft donor, taken from the stem cell graft. This sequence joins TRBV20-1 and TRBJ2-1; D not certain. This clonotype originated in a human donor who donated a stem cell graft to a child with acute lymphoblastic leukemia. CDR3 sequence: CSARDRAPYNEQFF. For the CDR3, the DNA is TGCAGTGCTAGAGATCGAGCCCCCTACAATGAGCAGTTCTTC.